A selection of T cell receptor beta chains follows, all from one sample in a study of human T cells and chemical hapten exposure. TCRdb itself ran the RACE reads through MiXCR, one entry per CDR3 protein. The profile shows about 85,000 distinct CDR3 sequences, roughly 12% of them singletons. Sequencing was performed on whole blood, taken in connection with sensitization to the hapten diphenylcyclopropenone (DPC). The receptors were gathered from a man aged 18 to 35 with alopecia areata. Some clones in this sample may be carry-over from other donors' samples. The CDR3 runs from the conserved cysteine through the conserved F or W. The D gene is left open where the match is weak. Size is stated for part of the rows, as once, few or many counts, or as a class when the clone is expanded.

J: TRBJ2-5; size: -; V: TRBV5-6; D: -; DNA: TGTGCCAGCAGCTGGACGGCTCAGGGGACCCAGTACTTC; CDR3: CASSWTAQGTQYF
J: TRBJ1-3; size: -; V: TRBV12-3/TRBV12-4; D: TRBD1; DNA: TGTGCCAGCAGGTCACAGGGGTGGGAAGGAAACACCATATATTTT; CDR3: CASRSQGWEGNTIYF
J: TRBJ2-7; size: many; V: TRBV27; D: -; DNA: TGTGCCAGCAAGATTCCACAGGGTGCCGAGCAGTACTTC; CDR3: CASKIPQGAEQYF
J: TRBJ1-2; size: -; V: TRBV10-3; D: -; DNA: TGTGCCATCACTGACGGAAGTAACTATGGCTACACCTTC; CDR3: CAITDGSNYGYTF
J: TRBJ2-1; size: few; V: TRBV14; D: -; DNA: TGTGCCAGCAGCCCCCGGGACGCGCGATACAATGAGCAGTTCTTC; CDR3: CASSPRDARYNEQFF
J: TRBJ2-1; size: -; V: TRBV6-5; D: TRBD1; DNA: TGTGCCAGCAGTCTCGGACAGGGCCAGTACAATGAGCAGTTCTTC; CDR3: CASSLGQGQYNEQFF
J: TRBJ2-5; size: -; V: TRBV11-3; D: TRBD2; DNA: TGTGCCAGCAGCTCAGGGACTAGCGGGGGCCACCAAGAGACCCAGTACTTC; CDR3: CASSSGTSGGHQETQYF
J: TRBJ2-1; size: few; V: TRBV7-6; D: -; DNA: TGTGCCAGCAGCTTAGGGTGGAACAATGAGCAGTTCTTC; CDR3: CASSLGWNNEQFF
J: TRBJ2-2; size: -; V: TRBV3-1; D: -; DNA: TGTGCCAGCAGCCAAGTAGGGTCCACCGGGGAGCTGTTTTTT; CDR3: CASSQVGSTGELFF
J: TRBJ2-1; size: many; V: TRBV20-1; D: TRBD2; DNA: TGCAGTGCTTTCGGACTAGCGGGGGATTTCTCCTACAATGAGCAGTTCTTC; CDR3: CSAFGLAGDFSYNEQFF
J: TRBJ2-1; size: many; V: TRBV7-2; D: TRBD2; DNA: TGTGCCAGCAGCCCTAGCGGGGTGCGTTACAATGAGCAGTTCTTC; CDR3: CASSPSGVRYNEQFF
J: TRBJ2-7; size: -; V: TRBV5-6; D: TRBD1; DNA: TGTGCCAGCAGCTTGGAACAGGGGGTCTCCTACGAGCAGTACTTC; CDR3: CASSLEQGVSYEQYF
J: TRBJ2-1; size: many; V: TRBV20-1; D: TRBD2; DNA: TGCAGTGCTAGAGCACTAGCGGATACCTACAATGAGCAGTTCTTC; CDR3: CSARALADTYNEQFF
J: TRBJ1-1; size: many; V: TRBV7-3; D: -; DNA: TGTGCCAGCAGCACACCGACGAGAGGGAACACTGAAGCTTTCTTT; CDR3: CASSTPTRGNTEAFF
J: TRBJ1-2; size: -; V: TRBV5-5; D: -; DNA: TGTGCCAGCAGCTTGGGACAGCCGAACTATGGCTACACCTTC; CDR3: CASSLGQPNYGYTF
J: TRBJ2-7; size: -; V: TRBV7-2; D: -; DNA: TGTGCCAGCAGTAGGACATCCTACGAGCAGTACTTC; CDR3: CASSRTSYEQYF
J: TRBJ2-2; size: few; V: TRBV7-2; D: -; DNA: TGTGCCAGCAGCTTAGTCGGGACAATGAACACCGGGGAGCTGTTTTTT; CDR3: CASSLVGTMNTGELFF
J: TRBJ2-3; size: few; V: TRBV29-1; D: -; DNA: TGCAGCGTTGGCCGAGATACCACAGATACGCAGTATTTT; CDR3: CSVGRDTTDTQYF
J: TRBJ1-4; size: many; V: TRBV6-5; D: TRBD1; DNA: TGTGCCAGCAGGGACCAGACAGGGTTTGGCGAAAAACTGTTTTTT; CDR3: CASRDQTGFGEKLFF
J: TRBJ2-2; size: many; V: TRBV5-1; D: TRBD2; DNA: TGCGCCAGCAGCACGACTAGCGGGGGAACGAACACCGGGGAGCTGTTTTTT; CDR3: CASSTTSGGTNTGELFF
J: TRBJ1-2; size: -; V: TRBV18; D: -; DNA: TGTGCCAGCTCTTCAACGGGGGCTGGCTACACCTTC; CDR3: CASSSTGAGYTF
J: TRBJ1-3; size: -; V: TRBV7-2; D: -; DNA: TGTGCCAGCAGTCGACTCCGAAACACCATATATTTT; CDR3: CASSRLRNTIYF
J: TRBJ2-7; size: -; V: TRBV11-2; D: -; DNA: TGTGCCAGCAGCTCCCGGGACATCGGCTCCTACGAGCAGTACTTC; CDR3: CASSSRDIGSYEQYF
J: TRBJ2-1; size: few; V: TRBV6-5; D: -; DNA: TGTGCCAGCAGTTTAGCCCGGAGGGGACCCTACAATGAGCAGTTCTTC; CDR3: CASSLARRGPYNEQFF
J: TRBJ1-1; size: -; V: TRBV7-2; D: TRBD1; DNA: TGTGCCAGCAGCTACAGGGGGCTCACTGAAGCTTTCTTT; CDR3: CASSYRGLTEAFF
J: TRBJ2-1; size: many; V: TRBV6-1; D: TRBD2; DNA: TGTGCCAGCAGCCTAGCGGGGGGGCATTACAATGAGCAGTTCTTC; CDR3: CASSLAGGHYNEQFF
J: TRBJ2-7; size: -; V: TRBV11-2; D: -; DNA: TGTGCCAGCAGCCCCAGGACGGGAACCTACGAGCAGTACTTC; CDR3: CASSPRTGTYEQYF
J: TRBJ2-5; size: -; V: TRBV11-2; D: -; DNA: TGTGCCAGCAGCTTAGAAGGCAGAGAGACCCAGTACTTC; CDR3: CASSLEGRETQYF
J: TRBJ2-5; size: few; V: TRBV12-3/TRBV12-4; D: TRBD1; DNA: TGTGCCAGCAGTATACCACAGGGGGAGACCCAGTACTTC; CDR3: CASSIPQGETQYF
J: TRBJ1-2; size: few; V: TRBV4-3; D: TRBD1; DNA: TGCGCCAGCAGCCCGAACCGGGACAGGGCCGTTAGCTATGGCTACACCTTC; CDR3: CASSPNRDRAVSYGYTF
J: TRBJ1-1; size: many; V: TRBV6-6; D: -; DNA: TGTGCCAGCAGTATACAGGAAGGGGCTGAAGCTTTCTTT; CDR3: CASSIQEGAEAFF
J: TRBJ1-2; size: many; V: TRBV5-6; D: TRBD1; DNA: TGTGCCAGCAGCCGCGGACAGGCGTATGGCTACACCTTC; CDR3: CASSRGQAYGYTF
J: TRBJ1-5; size: -; V: TRBV9; D: -; DNA: TGTGCCAGCAGCGTAGGAGGGGACACCAAAAGGAATCAGCCCCAGCATTTT; CDR3: CASSVGGDTKRNQPQHF
J: TRBJ1-5; size: -; V: TRBV10-2; D: -; DNA: TGCGCCAGCAGTGAGACCAGGGTTCAGCCCCAGCATTTT; CDR3: CASSETRVQPQHF
J: TRBJ1-6; size: many; V: TRBV3-1; D: -; DNA: TGTGCCAGCAGCCAAGTTTCGGGGTACAATTCACCCCTCCACTTT; CDR3: CASSQVSGYNSPLHF
J: TRBJ2-4; size: -; V: TRBV4-1; D: -; DNA: TGCGCCAGCAGCCAAGAACGGCAGGGGTTTTGTCATACCTTGGCCAAAAACATTCAGTACTTC; CDR3: CASSQERQGFCHTLAKNIQYF
J: TRBJ2-2; size: -; V: TRBV11-2; D: TRBD1; DNA: TGTGCCAGCAGCTCCAACAGGGGGCCCATCGGGGAGCTGTTTTTT; CDR3: CASSSNRGPIGELFF
J: TRBJ1-4; size: many; V: TRBV19; D: -; DNA: TGTGCCAGTAGTGACGCAGGACCTAGGCGTGAAAAACTGTTTTTT; CDR3: CASSDAGPRREKLFF
J: TRBJ2-7; size: once; V: TRBV5-6; D: TRBD1; DNA: TGTGCCAGCAGCAGACAGGGTCCCCTCTCCGGGAACGAGCAGTACTTC; CDR3: CASSRQGPLSGNEQYF
J: TRBJ2-1; size: many; V: TRBV7-3; D: -; DNA: TGTGCCAGCAGCATATCTCAGGGATTGAATGAGCAGTTCTTC; CDR3: CASSISQGLNEQFF
J: TRBJ2-5; size: -; V: TRBV6-1; D: -; DNA: TGTGCCAGCAGTGAAAGCATGGGGACATATGAGACCCAGTACTTC; CDR3: CASSESMGTYETQYF
J: TRBJ1-4; size: few; V: TRBV7-2; D: -; DNA: TGTGCCAGCAGCTTAGCGCTGGGCAGGGCTAATGAAAAACTGTTTTTT; CDR3: CASSLALGRANEKLFF
J: TRBJ2-3; size: many; V: TRBV11-2; D: TRBD1; DNA: TGTGCCAGCAGCTCGATTACGGGACAGCTCAGCACAGATACGCAGTATTTT; CDR3: CASSSITGQLSTDTQYF
J: TRBJ2-2; size: few; V: TRBV18; D: -; DNA: TGTGCCAGCTCACCACCCCTAGCTGGGAACACCGGGGAGCTGTTTTTT; CDR3: CASSPPLAGNTGELFF
J: TRBJ2-2; size: many; V: TRBV7-6; D: TRBD1; DNA: TGTGCCAGCAGCGTAGGACAGGGCATCGGGGAGCTGTTTTTT; CDR3: CASSVGQGIGELFF
J: TRBJ1-1; size: -; V: TRBV4-3; D: -; DNA: TGCGCCAGCAGCCAAGGGGCCGGCCGTCGCACTGAAGCTTTCTTT; CDR3: CASSQGAGRRTEAFF
J: TRBJ1-1; size: many; V: TRBV11-2; D: TRBD1; DNA: TGTGCCAGCAGATATCGGACAGGAGAGTACACTGAAGCTTTCTTT; CDR3: CASRYRTGEYTEAFF
J: TRBJ1-1; size: few; V: TRBV4-3; D: -; DNA: TGCGCCAGCAGCCAAGGATCGAGGACTGAAGCTTTCTTT; CDR3: CASSQGSRTEAFF
J: TRBJ2-1; size: few; V: TRBV2; D: -; DNA: TGTGCCAGCAATAGGGGTAGGGGCTCCTACAATGAGCAGTTCTTC; CDR3: CASNRGRGSYNEQFF
J: TRBJ2-2; size: few; V: TRBV7-8; D: TRBD1; DNA: TGTGCCAGCACCCCCCTGACAGGGTCGAACACCGGGGAGCTGTTTTTT; CDR3: CASTPLTGSNTGELFF
J: TRBJ2-7; size: many; V: TRBV7-6; D: -; DNA: TGTGCCAGCAGCTTAAATTCCGGGACCCGCTTCGAGCAGTACTTC; CDR3: CASSLNSGTRFEQYF
J: TRBJ2-3; size: few; V: TRBV2; D: TRBD2; DNA: TGTGCCAGCACGTCGGCGCGGGGGGGCACAGATACGCAGTATTTT; CDR3: CASTSARGGTDTQYF
J: TRBJ2-1; size: -; V: TRBV6-2/TRBV6-3; D: TRBD2; DNA: TGTGCCAGCAGGAATTTGGGACTAGCGGGGGGGCCCTCCTACAATGAGCAGTTCTTC; CDR3: CASRNLGLAGGPSYNEQFF
J: TRBJ1-5; size: many; V: TRBV25-1; D: -; DNA: TGTGCCAGCAGTGAAGGGAATAGCAATCAGCCCCAGCATTTT; CDR3: CASSEGNSNQPQHF
J: TRBJ2-5; size: many; V: TRBV7-3; D: -; DNA: TGTGCCAGCAGCCCTAGGGGGGGGCGAGGAGAGACCCAGTACTTC; CDR3: CASSPRGGRGETQYF